The 25 T cell receptor beta chains in this list originate from one sample, sequenced in a study of CXCR3-negative and CXCR3-positive naive CD8 T cells. It was by 5' RACE with UMI labels that the TRB cDNA libraries were prepared. TCRdb re-called the 5' RACE reads; every CDR3 protein appears as one record, without DNA. The sample shows approximately 83,000 distinct CDR3 sequences, and roughly 1.5% sits with its ten largest clones. Sequenced sample: naive CXCR3- CD8+ T cells from blood. Documented subset: CD45RO-CCR7+CD27+CD95- naive CD8+ T cells lacking CXCR3 (TNR3-). The receptors stem from a human donor in good health. Some clones in this sample may be carry-over from other donors' samples.

The chain links TRBV28 to TRBJ2-7; with no DNA, the TCRdb D assignment of TRBD2 cannot be verified. Per the germline V gene, CDR1 is MDHEN and CDR2 is SYDVKM. This CDR3 comprises 14 residues. The CDR3 is CASSLEEGIYEQYF.

This chain connects TRBV5-1 to TRBJ2-7; TCRdb gives TRBD1 as the D gene, but with no DNA this cannot be confirmed. CDR1 and CDR2 (germline): SGHRS, YFSETQ. This CDR3 has 18 residues. The CDR3 sequence: CASSLRGGETGSLGEQYF.

The chain carries TRBV10-3 and TRBJ2-1. Per the germline V gene, CDR1 is ENHRY and CDR2 is SYGVKD. There are 16 residues in the CDR3. The CDR3 sequence is CAISESDGSSYNEQFF.

The CDR3 sequence: CASSLLGGYPLAGDPSYNEQFF. The chain has TRBV27 and TRBJ2-1; TCRdb names TRBD2, which stays unverified in the absence of DNA. Germline assignment: CDR1 MNHEY and CDR2 SMNVEV (reference sequence). This CDR3 is 22 amino acids long.

The chain's CDR3 is CASSQRLAGGNTGELFF. The J gene is TRBJ2-2, the V gene TRBV4-3; the TRBD2 assignment by TCRdb is unverifiable without DNA. Germline V gene data show CDR1 as LGHNA and CDR2 as YSLEER. The CDR3 loop spans 17 amino acids.

This sequence joins TRBV6-2 or TRBV6-3 and TRBJ2-7; TCRdb's D call of TRBD1 is untestable without DNA. This CDR3 contains 15 residues. Germline V gene sequence: CDR1 MNHEY, CDR2 SVGEGT. CDR3 loop: CASSSHQEGEYEQYF.

The chain uses TRBV7-3 and TRBJ1-2; the TCRdb D gene call, TRBD1, has no DNA to confirm it. Germline CDR1 and CDR2: SGHTA and FQGTGA. This CDR3 comprises 16 residues. Here the CDR3 reads CASSLDWSDNPGGYTF.

The chain carries TRBV7-8 and TRBJ2-1; the TRBD1 assignment by TCRdb is unverifiable without DNA. The germline V gene encodes CDR1 SGHVS and CDR2 FQNEAQ. This CDR3 spans 13 amino acids. The CDR3 protein is CASTGAPYNEQFF.

CDR3 region: CASSPDTYNEQFF. V and J are TRBV7-3 and TRBJ2-1; the TRBD1 assignment by TCRdb is unverifiable without DNA. Germline lookup yields CDR1 SGHTA and CDR2 FQGTGA. There are 13 residues in the CDR3. The full variable domain, its missing parts supplied by reference TRBV7-3 and TRBJ2-1, is GAGVSQTPSNKVTEKGKYVELRCDPISGHTALYWYRQSLGQGPEFLIYFQGTGAADDSGLPNDRFFAVRPEGSVSTLKIQRTERGDSAVYLCASSPDTYNEQFFGPGTRLTVL.

The rearrangement joins TRBV6-2 or TRBV6-3 to TRBJ1-1. The CDR3 extends over 12 amino acids. Germline CDR1 MNHEY, CDR2 SVGEGT. The CDR3 spells CASREGFTEAFF.

The chain links TRBV11-2 to TRBJ2-5; the TRBD2 assignment by TCRdb is unverifiable without DNA. CDR3 length: 14 residues. Germline CDR1 and CDR2: SGHAT and FQNNGV. CDR3 sequence: CASSSLAGDETQYF. Variable domain in full (rest from reference TRBV11-2 and TRBJ2-5): EAGVAQSPRYKIIEKRQSVAFWCNPISGHATLYWYQQILGQGPKLLIQFQNNGVVDDSQLPKDRFSAERLKGVDSTLKIQPAKLEDSAVYLCASSSLAGDETQYFGPGTRLLVL.

The chain carries TRBV9 and TRBJ2-1; TCRdb designates TRBD2, a call that cannot be tested without DNA. The germline CDR1 and CDR2 sequences are SGDLS and YYNGEE. CDR3 length: 14 amino acids. This chain's CDR3 is CASSWTSGGPEQFF.

The rearrangement joins TRBV15 to TRBJ2-5; TCRdb gives TRBD2 as the D gene, but with no DNA this cannot be confirmed. The CDR3 contains 16 residues. The germline V gene has CDR1 LNHNV and CDR2 YYDKDF (reference sequence). The CDR3 spells CATSRGTSGGQETQYF.

The chain recombines TRBV19 with TRBJ2-5; there is no DNA to check the TCRdb D call of TRBD2. The CDR3 length is 15 residues. Germline V gene lookup returns CDR1 LNHDA and CDR2 SQIVND (reference sequence). The CDR3 loop reads CASNRLAGIQETQYF.

This chain joins TRBV25-1 and TRBJ1-4; without DNA, the TCRdb call of TRBD1 cannot be checked. The CDR3 totals 14 residues. The germline gives CDR1 MGHDK, CDR2 SYGVNS. This chain's CDR3 is CASTQGGVGEKLFF.

The chain uses TRBV19 and TRBJ1-5; without DNA, the TCRdb call of TRBD1 cannot be checked. This CDR3 comprises 15 residues. In germline, CDR1 is LNHDA, CDR2 SQIVND (reference sequence). The CDR3 here is CASSADSYSNQPQHF.

This chain links TRBV13 with TRBJ2-2. The length of the CDR3 is 14 residues. CDR1 and CDR2 (germline): PRHDT, FYEKMQ (reference sequence). CDR3 residues: CASSLGGNTGELFF.

The CDR3 spells CASSPGQGWPEQYF. J is TRBJ2-7 and V is TRBV6-6; without DNA, the TCRdb call of TRBD1 cannot be checked. Per the germline V gene, CDR1 is MNHNY and CDR2 is SVGAGI (reference sequence). The CDR3 extends over 14 amino acids.

The chain combines TRBV29-1 with TRBJ2-7. Germline V gives CDR1 SQVTM, CDR2 ANQGSEA. This CDR3 is built from 16 residues. CDR3 loop: CSVEDTFGRSSYEQYF.

V usage is TRBV7-8 and J usage is TRBJ2-5; the D gene TCRdb calls, TRBD2, cannot be checked with no DNA. The CDR3 runs to 15 residues. Germline CDR1 SGHVS, CDR2 FQNEAQ. The CDR3 reads CASSLAGTSGITQYF.

This chain connects TRBV4-1 to TRBJ1-2; TCRdb returns TRBD1, unconfirmable since there is no DNA. The CDR3 runs 16 residues. Germline V gene lookup returns CDR1 MGHRA and CDR2 YSYEKL. Here the CDR3 reads CASSRWEQVSNYGYTF.

The chain has TRBV7-9 and TRBJ2-1; the TRBD1 assignment by TCRdb is unverifiable without DNA. Germline V gene lookup returns CDR1 SEHNR and CDR2 FQNEAQ (reference sequence). This CDR3 is built from 15 residues. CDR3 in amino acids: CASSLISGGYNEQFF.

Here the CDR3 reads CSASVYGGARNNEQFF. The chain employs TRBV20-1 and TRBJ2-1; TCRdb indicates TRBD1, and absent DNA this call remains unverified. The CDR3 has 16 residues. Germline V CDR1 and CDR2: DFQATT, SNEGSKA (reference sequence).

The chain carries TRBV27 and TRBJ1-5; TCRdb names TRBD1, which stays unverified in the absence of DNA. This CDR3 is built from 14 residues. From germline, CDR1 is MNHEY and CDR2 SMNVEV (reference sequence). The CDR3 sequence: CASSTDKVFQPQHF.

The rearrangement uses TRBV28 and TRBJ2-7. Germline V gives CDR1 MDHEN, CDR2 SYDVKM. The CDR3 sequence is 14 residues long. The CDR3 sequence: CASSLAGTSYEQYF.